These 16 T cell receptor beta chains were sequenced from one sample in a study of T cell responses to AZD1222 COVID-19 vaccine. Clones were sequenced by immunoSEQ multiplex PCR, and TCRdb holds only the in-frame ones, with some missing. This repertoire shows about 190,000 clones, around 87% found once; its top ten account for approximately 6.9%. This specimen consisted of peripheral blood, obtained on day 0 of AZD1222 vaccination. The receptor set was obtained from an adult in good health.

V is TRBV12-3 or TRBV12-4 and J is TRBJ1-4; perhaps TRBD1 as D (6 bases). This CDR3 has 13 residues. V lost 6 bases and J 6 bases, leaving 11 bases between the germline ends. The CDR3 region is CASRSGGHEKLFF. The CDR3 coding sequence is TGTGCCAGCAGATCGGGGGGGCATGAAAAACTGTTTTTT.

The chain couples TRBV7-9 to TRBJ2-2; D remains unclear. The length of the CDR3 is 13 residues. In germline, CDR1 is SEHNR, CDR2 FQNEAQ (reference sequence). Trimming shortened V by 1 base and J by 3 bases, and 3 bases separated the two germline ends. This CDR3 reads CASSLEDTGELFF. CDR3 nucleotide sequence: TGTGCCAGCAGCTTAGAGGACACCGGGGAGCTGTTTTTT. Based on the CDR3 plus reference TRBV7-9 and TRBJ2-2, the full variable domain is DTGVSQNPRHKITKRGQNVTFRCDPISEHNRLYWYRQTLGQGPEFLTYFQNEAQLEKSRLLSDRFSAERPKGSFSTLEIQRTEQGDSAMYLCASSLEDTGELFFGEGSRLTVL.

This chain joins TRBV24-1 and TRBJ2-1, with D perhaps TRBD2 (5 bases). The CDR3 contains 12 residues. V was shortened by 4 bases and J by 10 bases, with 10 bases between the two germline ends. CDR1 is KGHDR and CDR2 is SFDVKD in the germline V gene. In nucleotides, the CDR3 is TGTGCCACCAGTGACGGACTGATGGAGCAGTTCTTC. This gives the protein CATSDGLMEQFF.

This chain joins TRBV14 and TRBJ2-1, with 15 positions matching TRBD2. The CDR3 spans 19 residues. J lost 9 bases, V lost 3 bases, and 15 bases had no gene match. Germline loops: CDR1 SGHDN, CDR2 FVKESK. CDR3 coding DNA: TGTGCCAGCAGCCACCTCGGGACTAGCGGGGGGAATGCCCAATCTGAGCAGTTCTTC. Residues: CASSHLGTSGGNAQSEQFF.

Written as DNA, the CDR3 is TGTGCCAGTAGTATAGAGCAGGGGGATAATTCACCCCTCCACTTT. Translation: CASSIEQGDNSPLHF. The V gene is TRBV19, the J gene TRBJ1-6; 7 bases align to TRBD1. CDR1 is LNHDA and CDR2 is SQIVND in the germline V gene (reference sequence). Losses at the gene ends were 0 bases for V and 5 bases for J; bases not matched to a gene: 1. The CDR3 has 15 residues.

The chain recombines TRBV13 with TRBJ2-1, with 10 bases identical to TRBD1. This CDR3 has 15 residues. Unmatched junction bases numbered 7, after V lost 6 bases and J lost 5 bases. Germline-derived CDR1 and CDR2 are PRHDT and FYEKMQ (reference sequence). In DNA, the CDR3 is TGTGCCAGCAGTCTCTCCGGACAGGGGGACAATGAGCAGTTCTTC. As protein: CASSLSGQGDNEQFF.

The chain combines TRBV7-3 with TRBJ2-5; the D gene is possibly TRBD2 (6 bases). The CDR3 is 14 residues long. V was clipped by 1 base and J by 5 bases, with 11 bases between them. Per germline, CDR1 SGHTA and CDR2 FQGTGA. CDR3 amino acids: CASSLNAGRETQYF. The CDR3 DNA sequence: TGTGCCAGCAGCTTAAACGCGGGGCGGGAGACCCAGTACTTC.

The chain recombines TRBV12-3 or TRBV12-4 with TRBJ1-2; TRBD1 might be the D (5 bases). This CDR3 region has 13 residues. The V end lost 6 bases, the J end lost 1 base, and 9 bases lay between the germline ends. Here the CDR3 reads CASRPDNNYGYTF. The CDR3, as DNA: TGTGCCAGCAGACCGGACAATAACTATGGCTACACCTTC.

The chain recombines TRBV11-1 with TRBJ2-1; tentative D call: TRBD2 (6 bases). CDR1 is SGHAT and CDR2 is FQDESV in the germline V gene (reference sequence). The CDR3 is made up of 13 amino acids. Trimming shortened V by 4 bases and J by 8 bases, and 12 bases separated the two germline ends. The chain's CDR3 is CASSSLAIHEQFF. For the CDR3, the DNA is TGTGCCAGCAGCTCACTAGCTATCCATGAGCAGTTCTTC.

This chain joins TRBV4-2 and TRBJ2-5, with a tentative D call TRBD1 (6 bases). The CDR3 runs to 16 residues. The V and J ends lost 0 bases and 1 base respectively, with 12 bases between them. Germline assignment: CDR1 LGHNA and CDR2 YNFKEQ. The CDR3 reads CASSQDPQTGQETQYF. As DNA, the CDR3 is TGTGCCAGCAGCCAAGATCCCCAGACAGGCCAAGAGACCCAGTACTTC.

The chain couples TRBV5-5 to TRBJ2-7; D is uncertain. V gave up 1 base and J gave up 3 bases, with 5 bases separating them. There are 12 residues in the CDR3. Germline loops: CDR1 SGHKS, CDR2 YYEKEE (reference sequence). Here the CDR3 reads CASSLFSYEQYF. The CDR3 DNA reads TGTGCCAGCAGCTTGTTCAGCTACGAGCAGTACTTC.

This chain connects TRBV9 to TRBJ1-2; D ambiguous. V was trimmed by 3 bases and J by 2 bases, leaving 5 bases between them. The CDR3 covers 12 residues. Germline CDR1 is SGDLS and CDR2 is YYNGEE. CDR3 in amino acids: CASSGENYGYTF. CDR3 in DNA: TGTGCCAGCAGCGGTGAGAACTATGGCTACACCTTC. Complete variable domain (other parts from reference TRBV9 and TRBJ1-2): DSGVTQTPKHLITATGQRVTLRCSPRSGDLSVYWYQQSLDQGLQFLIQYYNGEERAKGNILERFSAQQFPDLHSELNLSSLELGDSALYFCASSGENYGYTFGSGTRLTVV.

The CDR3 reads CASSIDREMTEAFF. In DNA, the CDR3 is TGCGCCAGCAGCATAGACAGGGAGATGACTGAAGCTTTCTTT. This chain joins TRBV5-1 and TRBJ1-1; TRBD1 matches 7 bases. The V segment lost 4 bases and the J segment 5 bases; nucleotides outside the gene matches: 8. The CDR3 contains 14 residues. Germline lookup yields CDR1 SGHRS and CDR2 YFSETQ.

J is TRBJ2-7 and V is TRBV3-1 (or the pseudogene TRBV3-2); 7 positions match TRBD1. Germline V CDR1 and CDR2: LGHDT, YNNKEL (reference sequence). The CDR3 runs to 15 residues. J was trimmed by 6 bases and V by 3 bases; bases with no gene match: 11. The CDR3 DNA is TGTGCCAGCAGCCAGCTTATCACAGGGGACGGCGAGCAGTACTTC. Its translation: CASSQLITGDGEQYF.

The CDR3 DNA reads as TGTGCCAGTAGTATACCAGTCGGGCAGGAGGTCTCCGGGGAGCTGTTTTTT. Protein product: CASSIPVGQEVSGELFF. The V call is TRBV19, the J call TRBJ2-2; tentative D call: TRBD2 (5 bases). CDR3 size: 17 residues. The V gene lost 2 bases and the J gene lost 6 bases, with 19 bases spanning the gap. CDR1 LNHDA and CDR2 SQIVND come from the germline V gene (reference sequence).

The CDR3 DNA is TGCGCCAGCAACACTAGGACAGGGGCGGAAGAGCAGTACTTC. It codes for CASNTRTGAEEQYF. The rearrangement links TRBV10-2 to TRBJ2-7, with TRBD1 matching over 9 bases. Looked up from germline, CDR1 is WSHSY and CDR2 is SAAADI. V lost 7 bases and J lost 7; bases outside the gene matches: 11. The CDR3 covers 14 residues.